This T cell receptor (beta chain) was sequenced during a study of CD8 T cells in ankylosing spondylitis. Study-level results: From matched ankylosing spondylitis synovial fluid, disease-linked clones were reportedly recovered at significantly enriched levels. Disease-associated clones were CD8+ and fairly uncommon in peripheral blood. Blood from ankylosing spondylitis patients appeared to carry a characteristic roughly 8-variant TCR beta motif.

Points on this clonotype: No antigen is known for it.

TCRdb re-derived calls from the 5' RACE reads in MiXCR, one entry per CDR3 protein. The profile covers roughly 130,000 distinct CDR3 sequences, with roughly 15% appearing a single time and roughly 3% taken by the ten largest. The sequence derives from a female donor with ankylosing spondylitis or in good health (not recorded which). Sequencing input: blood, either unsorted or a sorted T cell fraction (not recorded which).

CDR3 protein: CATLDSGRTSYEQYF. DNA of the CDR3: TGTGCCACCTTAGATAGCGGGAGGACCTCCTACGAGCAGTACTTC. The chain employs TRBV10-3 and TRBJ2-7; 10 bases map to TRBD2. J lost 0 bases, V lost 10 bases, and 9 bases had no gene match. Germline-derived CDR1 and CDR2 are ENHRY and SYGVKD. This CDR3 spans 15 amino acids.